Each of the 16 T cell receptor beta chains below was sequenced from the same sample in a study of cytomegalovirus exposure and HLA in healthy donors (dated by TCRdb to the late 2010s). Library prep was done by the immunoSEQ multiplex PCR assay. A mixture of 60 forward primers for TCR Vbeta segments and 13 reverse primers for TCR Jbeta segments was used in the multiplex PCR. TCRdb limited this immuneACCESS table to in-frame rearrangements with V and J called. A share of clones is missing; checked studies link under half to unresolved V genes, and the rest is unexplained. This sample is represented by 130,000 to 150,000 clones; nearly 85% of them were singletons. The top ten constitute around 3.7% of the sample. Sequencing used PBMCs. The source is a male donor in good health and CMV-seronegative.

This chain connects TRBV5-1 to TRBJ1-1; the D gene is possibly TRBD1 (6 bases). CDR1 is SGHRS and CDR2 is YFSETQ in the germline V gene. The CDR3 extends over 16 amino acids. The V end lost 0 bases, the J end lost 0 bases, and 12 bases lay between the germline ends. The CDR3 DNA is TGCGCCAGCAGCTTGGCTGGGGGGGACATGAACACTGAAGCTTTCTTT. This gives the protein CASSLAGGDMNTEAFF.

The CDR3: CASTDRVPSGNTIYF. DNA for the CDR3: TGTGCCAGCACCGACAGAGTTCCCTCTGGAAACACCATATATTTT. This chain connects TRBV6-5 to TRBJ1-3; D is perhaps TRBD1 (5 bases). CDR1 is MNHEY, CDR2 SVGAGI, per germline. The CDR3 is made up of 15 amino acids. V dropped 7 bases and J dropped 0 bases, with 13 bases sitting between them.

The genes are TRBV6-6 and TRBJ1-1; the D is unclear. Germline V gene data show CDR1 as MNHNY and CDR2 as SVGAGI (reference sequence). V shed 5 bases and J shed 4 bases, with 11 bases lying between them. This CDR3 is built from 13 residues. This CDR3 is CASSPGLTTEAFF. CDR3 nucleotides: TGTGCCAGCAGTCCCGGACTCACCACTGAAGCTTTCTTT.

The chain links TRBV6-5 to TRBJ1-3, with a possible D match to TRBD1 (6 bases). The germline CDR1 and CDR2 sequences are MNHEY and SVGAGI. This CDR3 has 14 residues. Between the trimmed V and J ends, which lost 7 bases and 0 bases, there was a span of 10 bases. The CDR3 spells CASTTGSSGNTIYF. CDR3 bases: TGTGCCAGCACCACAGGGAGCTCTGGAAACACCATATATTTT.

The gene calls are TRBV5-4 and TRBJ2-7; D unclear. Trimming left V 0 bases short and J 5 bases short, with 12 bases between. This CDR3 is 14 amino acids long. CDR1 and CDR2 (germline): SGHNT, YYREEE (reference sequence). The CDR3 reads CASSLDLSPHEQYF. The CDR3 coding sequence is TGTGCCAGCAGCTTGGACTTGTCCCCCCACGAGCAGTACTTC. Drawing the rest from reference TRBV5-4 and TRBJ2-7, the complete variable domain is ETGVTQSPTHLIKTRGQQVTLRCSSQSGHNTVSWYQQALGQGPQFIFQYYREEENGRGNFPPRFSGLQFPNYSSELNVNALELDDSALYLCASSLDLSPHEQYFGPGTRLTVT.

Concerning this clone itself: One end of the junction fails to match germline, which may point to a read error. V usage is TRBV7-9 and J usage is TRBJ1-6, with a weak D call TRBD1 (5 bases). Germline CDR1 SEHNR, CDR2 FQNEAQ (reference sequence). This CDR3 is built from 12 residues. The chain's CDR3 is CSSSWDSSPLHF. For the CDR3, the DNA is TGTTCCAGCAGCTGGGACTCTTCACCCCTCCACTTT.

On this clone: The germline gene is not matched at one end of the junction; a read error may be the cause. This rearrangement joins TRBV7-9 to TRBJ1-2; 7 bases are a match to TRBD1. Germline assignment: CDR1 SEHNR and CDR2 FQNEAQ (reference sequence). The CDR3 consists of 16 residues. The CDR3 protein is CSSRGGQTSLQSGYTF. The DNA for the CDR3 is TGTTCCAGCAGAGGGGGACAGACATCCCTCCAAAGTGGGTACACCTTC.

This chain uses TRBV5-1 with TRBJ2-7; 7 nucleotides match TRBD2. The ends lost 0 bases at V and 3 bases at J; junction bases unmatched: 6. This CDR3 is built from 15 residues. Per germline, CDR1 SGHRS and CDR2 YFSETQ. CDR3 region: CASSLDLAGVYEQYF. The CDR3 DNA follows: TGCGCCAGCAGCTTGGACCTCGCGGGGGTCTACGAGCAGTACTTC.

CDR3 sequence (DNA): TGTGCCAGCAGCTTGGTTAAGTGGGGGCCCGAGGGTGAGCAGTTCTTC. This encodes CASSLVKWGPEGEQFF. This chain uses TRBV5-6 with TRBJ2-1, with a possible D match to TRBD1 (6 bases). CDR3 length: 16 amino acids. Germline loops: CDR1 SGHDT, CDR2 YYEEEE. V lost 0 bases to trimming and J lost 9 bases, with 19 bases between them.

J is TRBJ1-1 and V is TRBV19; 10 bases agree with TRBD1. The V segment lost 6 bases and the J segment 2 bases; nucleotides outside the gene matches: 9. This CDR3 comprises 16 residues. Germline CDR1 is LNHDA and CDR2 is SQIVND (reference sequence). The CDR3 is CASRAGDRGQNTEAFF. CDR3 nucleotide sequence: TGTGCCAGTAGGGCGGGGGACAGGGGACAAAACACTGAAGCTTTCTTT.

This clone was detected a few times. J is TRBJ2-7 and V is TRBV9; D is possibly TRBD1 (5 bases). Germline V gene lookup returns CDR1 SGDLS and CDR2 YYNGEE. The CDR3 covers 12 residues. Trimming pared 3 bases from V and 3 bases from J, leaving 7 bases between. DNA for the CDR3: TGTGCCAGCAGCGAAGGGGACTACGAGCAGTACTTC. It yields the protein CASSEGDYEQYF.

The chain recombines TRBV30 with TRBJ1-6; tentative D call: TRBD1 (5 bases). CDR1 GTSNPN and CDR2 SVGIG come from the germline V gene (reference sequence). The V end was cut by 4 bases, the J end by 2 bases, with 9 bases between. There are 14 residues in the CDR3. The CDR3 region has the DNA TGTGCCTGGACGACAGCCACCTATAATTCACCCCTCCACTTT. Protein sequence: CAWTTATYNSPLHF. The full variable domain, with the rest looked up from reference TRBV30 and TRBJ1-6, is SQTIHQWPATLVQPVGSPLSLECTVEGTSNPNLYWYRQAAGRGLQLLFYSVGIGQISSEVPQNLSASRPQDRQFILSSKKLLLSDSGFYLCAWTTATYNSPLHFGNGTRLTVT.

The chain uses TRBV19 and TRBJ2-1, with D perhaps matching TRBD1 (6 bases). Between the trimmed V and J ends, which lost 2 bases and 8 bases, there was a span of 16 bases. The CDR3 is 15 amino acids. Germline V gene data show CDR1 as LNHDA and CDR2 as SQIVND (reference sequence). In DNA, the CDR3 is TGTGCCAGTAGTATATATGCAGGGGACATCGATGAGCAGTTCTTC. Encoded protein: CASSIYAGDIDEQFF.

The chain links TRBV6-6 to TRBJ2-5; D is unresolved. The germline V gene has CDR1 MNHNY and CDR2 SVGAGI (reference sequence). The V end lost 6 bases, the J end lost 4 bases, and 9 bases lay between the germline ends. The CDR3 loop spans 12 amino acids. The CDR3 DNA reads as TGTGCCAGCAGCGCCGATAGAGAGACCCAGTACTTC. The encoded protein is CASSADRETQYF.

The chain has TRBV29-1 and TRBJ1-1, with TRBD1 identical over 10 bases. V shed 1 base, J shed 4 bases, and the junction held 0 bases outside the gene matches. The CDR3 length is 13 residues. CDR1 is SQVTM and CDR2 is ANQGSEA in the germline V gene. CDR3 residues: CSVEGDRGTEAFF. As DNA, the CDR3 is TGCAGCGTTGAAGGGGACAGGGGCACTGAAGCTTTCTTT. The variable domain in full, with the rest retrieved from reference TRBV29-1 and TRBJ1-1, is SAVISQKPSRDICQRGTSLTIQCQVDSQVTMMFWYRQQPGQSLTLIATANQGSEATYESGFVIDKFPISRPNLTFSTLTVSNMSPEDSSIYLCSVEGDRGTEAFFGQGTRLTVV.

The chain is built from TRBV27 and TRBJ2-7; 7 bases are a match to TRBD1. Germline V gene sequence: CDR1 MNHEY, CDR2 SMNVEV (reference sequence). This CDR3 has 16 amino acids. V lost 6 bases, J lost 3 bases, and 14 bases stayed unmatched. Here the CDR3 reads CASSPQPGQKSYEQYF. The DNA of the CDR3 is TGTGCCAGCAGCCCCCAGCCGGGACAGAAAAGCTACGAGCAGTACTTC.